The 26 T cell receptor beta chains below were found in one sample sequenced in a study of blood T cell repertoires in COVID-19. The assay was immunoSEQ multiplex PCR, and TCRdb's table has in-frame clones only and misses some. The sample yields tens of thousands of clones, roughly 79% seen once. The sequencing input was peripheral blood. The receptors were sampled from a human donor with active or convalescent COVID-19. The donor label of this sample is uncertain.

The chain combines TRBV7-8 with TRBJ1-1; 9 bases are a match to TRBD1. CDR1 is SGHVS and CDR2 is FQNEAQ in the germline V gene. The CDR3 has 15 residues. V was pared by 3 bases and J by 6 bases, with 8 bases of the junction left unmatched. CDR3 in amino acids: CASSFPGQGAPEAFF. Written as DNA, the CDR3 is TGTGCCAGCAGCTTCCCGGGACAGGGCGCACCTGAAGCTTTCTTT.

The rearrangement joins TRBV11-2 to TRBJ2-3; D call uncertain. Trimming took off 5 bases at V and 4 bases at J, with 10 bases between the two ends. Germline loops: CDR1 SGHAT, CDR2 FQNNGV. The CDR3 has 13 amino acids. CDR3 coding DNA: TGTGCCAGCAGCGCCCTCAGCGCAGATACGCAGTATTTT. It codes for CASSALSADTQYF.

The chain's CDR3 is CASSVGQGPVAAQHF. The CDR3 DNA follows: TGTGCCAGCAGCGTAGGACAGGGGCCTGTTGCAGCCCAGCATTTT. V gene TRBV9 combines with J gene TRBJ1-5; TRBD1 matches at 8 bases. Looked up from germline, CDR1 is SGDLS and CDR2 is YYNGEE. The CDR3 is 15 residues long. The ends lost 0 bases at V and 11 bases at J; junction bases unmatched: 10.

The chain joins TRBV3-1 (or the pseudogene TRBV3-2) to TRBJ2-1; 11 positions agree with TRBD2. Germline V CDR1 and CDR2: LGHDT, YNNKEL (reference sequence). The CDR3 extends over 15 amino acids. The V gene end was trimmed by 5 bases and the J gene end by 9 bases; junction bases not matched to a gene: 9. Here the CDR3 DNA reads TGTGCCAGCAGCTCACTAGCGGGAGTGTCAGGTGAGCAGTTCTTC. Translation: CASSSLAGVSGEQFF.

The rearrangement links TRBV7-9 to TRBJ1-1, with D maybe TRBD1 (5 bases). The V and J ends lost 4 bases and 4 bases respectively, with 13 bases between them. The germline CDR1 and CDR2 sequences are SEHNR and FQNEAQ (reference sequence). The CDR3 has 14 amino acids. The CDR3 coding sequence is TGTGCCAGCAGCTCAGTCGGGGGTGGCACTGAAGCTTTCTTT. It encodes CASSSVGGGTEAFF.

The gene calls are TRBV4-2 and TRBJ2-1; 8 bases align to TRBD2. The CDR3 runs 15 residues. Germline CDR1 is LGHNA and CDR2 is YNFKEQ. Unmatched junction bases numbered 8, after V lost 4 bases and J lost 6 bases. CDR3 DNA: TGTGCCAGCAGCCTACTAGCGGACCAGGGCAATGAGCAGTTCTTC. This translates into CASSLLADQGNEQFF.

The genes are TRBV15 and TRBJ2-1, with 11 bases that match TRBD2. CDR3 length equals 13 residues. Germline V CDR1 and CDR2: LNHNV, YYDKDF (reference sequence). V gave up 5 bases and J gave up 8 bases; unmatched junction bases: 2. In nucleotides, the CDR3 is TGTGCCACCAGCCTAGCGGGAGGCTATGAGCAGTTCTTC. Its protein product is CATSLAGGYEQFF. The complete variable domain, with remaining parts taken from reference TRBV15 and TRBJ2-1, reads DAMVIQNPRYQVTQFGKPVTLSCSQTLNHNVMYWYQQKSSQAPKLLFHYYDKDFNNEADTPDNFQSRRPNTSFCFLDIRSPGLGDTAMYLCATSLAGGYEQFFGPGTRLTVL.

The chain uses TRBV3-1 (or the pseudogene TRBV3-2) and TRBJ1-4; no firm D call. The V gene lost 5 bases and the J gene lost 1 base, with 11 bases spanning the gap. Looked up from germline, CDR1 is LGHDT and CDR2 is YNNKEL (reference sequence). The CDR3 spans 15 residues. The CDR3 reads CASSFSRRTNEKLFF. The CDR3 DNA is TGTGCCAGCAGCTTTTCACGGAGAACTAATGAAAAACTGTTTTTT.

This clone was found many times. The chain links TRBV7-9 to TRBJ2-5; TRBD2 matches 9 bases. The CDR3 contains 14 residues. V lost 5 bases to trimming and J lost 4 bases; unmatched junction nucleotides: 5. Germline V gives CDR1 SEHNR, CDR2 FQNEAQ (reference sequence). The CDR3 region is CASSVLAGLETQYF. As DNA, the CDR3 is TGTGCCAGCAGCGTACTAGCGGGTCTAGAGACCCAGTACTTC.

This clone was seen just once. The V gene is TRBV29-1, the J gene TRBJ1-5; 9 nucleotides align to TRBD1. CDR3 length equals 14 residues. With 5 bases clipped from V and 0 bases from J, the junction kept 2 bases outside the gene matches. Germline V gives CDR1 SQVTM, CDR2 ANQGSEA. The CDR3 region has the DNA TGCAGCGTTCTGACAGGGGGTAGCAATCAGCCCCAGCATTTT. It yields the protein CSVLTGGSNQPQHF.

This clone was observed a single time. The V call is TRBV30, the J call TRBJ2-7, with D perhaps TRBD2 (6 bases). Germline CDR1 reads GTSNPN; CDR2 reads SVGIG (reference sequence). The CDR3 extends over 13 amino acids. With 2 bases removed from V and 3 bases from J, the gap between germline ends came to 11 bases. DNA of the CDR3: TGTGCCTGGAGTCGGGACGGGGGCTACGAGCAGTACTTC. Its protein is CAWSRDGGYEQYF. The full variable domain, in which reference TRBV30 and TRBJ2-7 provide the parts outside the CDR3, is SQTIHQWPATLVQPVGSPLSLECTVEGTSNPNLYWYRQAAGRGLQLLFYSVGIGQISSEVPQNLSASRPQDRQFILSSKKLLLSDSGFYLCAWSRDGGYEQYFGPGTRLTVT.

V gene TRBV28 combines with J gene TRBJ1-4; 9 bases are shared with TRBD1. Germline trimming cut 5 bases from V and 6 bases from J; bases unmatched to any gene: 4. The CDR3 length is 14 residues. Germline V gives CDR1 MDHEN, CDR2 SYDVKM. CDR3 loop: CASSRGTGYEKLFF. The CDR3 DNA reads as TGTGCCAGCAGTAGGGGGACAGGGTATGAAAAACTGTTTTTT.

The J gene is TRBJ2-5, the V gene TRBV9; 14 bases are a match to TRBD2. The germline V gene encodes CDR1 SGDLS and CDR2 YYNGEE. Trimming cost V 4 bases and J 4 bases; bases outside gene matches: 18. This CDR3 has 20 amino acids. The CDR3 is CASSPQPQGLAGGRGETQYF. The CDR3 DNA is TGTGCCAGCAGCCCTCAGCCCCAAGGACTAGCGGGGGGTCGTGGAGAGACCCAGTACTTC.

As regards this clone: The junction departs from the called germline gene at one end, perhaps through a read error. J is TRBJ2-7 and V is TRBV7-7; TRBD2 matches 12 bases. The CDR3 runs to 19 residues. The V gene's germline CDR1 is SSHAT and CDR2 FNYEAQ (reference sequence). The CDR3: CASSPPSSPTSGSNYEQYF. CDR3 DNA sequence: TGTGCTAGCAGCCCCCCTTCCTCGCCGACTAGCGGGAGCAACTACGAGCAGTACTTC.

J is TRBJ1-4 and V is TRBV27, with 8 nucleotides matching TRBD1. The germline CDR1 and CDR2 sequences are MNHEY and SMNVEV (reference sequence). The CDR3 contains 16 residues. The trim removed 6 bases at V and 8 bases at J, leaving 14 bases unmatched. The CDR3 here is CASRSGWTGKYEKLFF. Written as DNA, the CDR3 is TGTGCCAGCAGGTCGGGGTGGACAGGGAAATACGAAAAACTGTTTTTT.

The genes are TRBV18 and TRBJ2-5; D remains unclear. Deletions cut 3 bases from V and 1 base from J, with 3 bases between. The germline V gene encodes CDR1 KGHSH and CDR2 LQKENI. The CDR3 loop spans 12 amino acids. DNA of the CDR3: TGTGCCAGCTCACCGAGCCAAGAGACCCAGTACTTC. Encoded protein: CASSPSQETQYF.

V and J are TRBV7-3 and TRBJ1-2; 7 nucleotides line up with TRBD1. There are 15 residues in the CDR3. Germline lookup yields CDR1 SGHTA and CDR2 FQGTGA. Trimming at V came to 5 bases and at J to 3 bases, leaving 9 bases not matched to a gene. DNA for the CDR3: TGTGCCAGCAGCCCCACGGGACAGAGGGACTATGGCTACACCTTC. Amino acids: CASSPTGQRDYGYTF.

This clone was recorded only once. This chain joins TRBV5-6 and TRBJ1-1; 11 bases match TRBD1. This CDR3 is 13 amino acids long. Germline trimming cut 1 base from V and 11 bases from J; bases unmatched to any gene: 4. Germline V gene sequence: CDR1 SGHDT, CDR2 YYEEEE. The CDR3 reads CASSLRDRGGAFF. DNA for the CDR3: TGTGCCAGCAGCTTGCGGGACAGGGGGGGCGCTTTCTTT.

This rearrangement joins TRBV5-5 to TRBJ2-3, with TRBD2 identical over 10 bases. Germline trimming cut 2 bases from V and 2 bases from J; bases unmatched to any gene: 5. The CDR3 runs 16 residues. Looked up from germline, CDR1 is SGHKS and CDR2 is YYEKEE (reference sequence). CDR3 sequence reads: CASSFRLAGTTDTQYF. CDR3 coding DNA: TGTGCCAGCAGCTTCCGACTAGCGGGTACCACAGATACGCAGTATTTT.

The rearrangement joins TRBV28 to TRBJ2-1; 12 bases line up with TRBD2. The CDR3 loop spans 15 amino acids. The ends lost 6 bases at V and 8 bases at J; junction bases unmatched: 8. Germline CDR1 reads MDHEN; CDR2 reads SYDVKM. The CDR3 region is CASSLLTSGSHEQFF. For the CDR3, the DNA is TGTGCCAGCAGCCTTCTGACTAGCGGGAGTCATGAGCAGTTCTTC.

A remark on this clone: Other DNA sequences within the sample encode an identical CDR3. The chain employs TRBV5-4 and TRBJ2-5; TRBD1 matches at 8 bases. CDR1 is SGHNT, CDR2 YYREEE, per germline (reference sequence). J lost 4 bases, V lost 4 bases, and 9 bases had no gene match. The CDR3 contains 15 residues. CDR3 in DNA: TGTGCCAGCAGCCTTACTACAGGGGGAGGAGAGACCCAGTACTTC. The encoded protein is CASSLTTGGGETQYF.

The CDR3 DNA reads TGCAGTGCTAGTATCCCGACTAGCGGGAGGCCTAAGCATTCGAGCACAGATACGCAGTATTTT. Protein sequence: CSASIPTSGRPKHSSTDTQYF. This chain connects TRBV20-1 to TRBJ2-3; the match to TRBD2 covers 13 bases. The V gene's germline CDR1 is DFQATT and CDR2 SNEGSKA (reference sequence). J was trimmed by 0 bases and V by 3 bases; bases with no gene match: 18. CDR3 size: 21 residues.

V usage is TRBV29-1 and J usage is TRBJ2-5; 7 bases map to TRBD1. Germline V lookup: CDR1 SQVTM, CDR2 ANQGSEA. The CDR3 extends over 12 amino acids. The junction had 8 bases not matched to a gene; V was cut back by 8 bases and J by 5 bases. The CDR3 nucleotides are TGCAGCACCACAGGGGCTCGGGAGACCCAGTACTTC. It translates to CSTTGARETQYF.

This clone came up once. V and J are TRBV6-5 and TRBJ2-2, with TRBD2 identical over 11 bases. V shed 8 bases, J shed 2 bases, and the junction held 7 bases outside the gene matches. Germline V gene sequence: CDR1 MNHEY, CDR2 SVGAGI. The CDR3 is 16 residues long. CDR3 region: CASRLLAGANTGELFF. CDR3 sequence (DNA): TGTGCCAGCCGTTTACTAGCGGGAGCCAACACCGGGGAGCTGTTTTTT.

The chain employs TRBV18 and TRBJ1-6; D not resolved. The CDR3 contains 13 residues. V lost 5 bases, J lost 7 bases, and 9 bases lay in between. Per germline, CDR1 KGHSH and CDR2 LQKENI. The CDR3: CASSTAPNSPLHF. In DNA form, the CDR3 reads TGTGCCAGCTCAACAGCACCCAATTCACCCCTCCACTTT.

This sequence joins TRBV7-9 and TRBJ2-5; 8 bases are a match to TRBD2. V was clipped by 2 bases and J by 1 base; unmatched bases: 6. Germline values: CDR1 SEHNR, CDR2 FQNEAQ (reference sequence). The CDR3 is made up of 16 amino acids. CDR3 amino acids: CASSLRALAVQETQYF. The CDR3 region has the DNA TGTGCCAGCAGCTTAAGAGCACTAGCGGTCCAAGAGACCCAGTACTTC.